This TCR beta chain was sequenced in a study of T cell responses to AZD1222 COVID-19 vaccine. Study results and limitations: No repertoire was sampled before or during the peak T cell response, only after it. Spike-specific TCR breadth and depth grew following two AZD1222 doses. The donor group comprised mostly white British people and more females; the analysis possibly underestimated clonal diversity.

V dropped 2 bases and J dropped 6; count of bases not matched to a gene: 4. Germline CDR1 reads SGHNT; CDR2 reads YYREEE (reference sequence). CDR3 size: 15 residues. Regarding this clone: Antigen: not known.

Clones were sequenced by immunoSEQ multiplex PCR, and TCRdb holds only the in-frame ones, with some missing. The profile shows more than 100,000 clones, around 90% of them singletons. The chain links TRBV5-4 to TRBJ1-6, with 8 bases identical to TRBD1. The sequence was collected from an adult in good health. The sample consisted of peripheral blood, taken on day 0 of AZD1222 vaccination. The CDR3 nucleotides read TGTGCCAGCAGCTTATGGACAGGGTCTAATTCACCCCTCCACTTT. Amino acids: CASSLWTGSNSPLHF.